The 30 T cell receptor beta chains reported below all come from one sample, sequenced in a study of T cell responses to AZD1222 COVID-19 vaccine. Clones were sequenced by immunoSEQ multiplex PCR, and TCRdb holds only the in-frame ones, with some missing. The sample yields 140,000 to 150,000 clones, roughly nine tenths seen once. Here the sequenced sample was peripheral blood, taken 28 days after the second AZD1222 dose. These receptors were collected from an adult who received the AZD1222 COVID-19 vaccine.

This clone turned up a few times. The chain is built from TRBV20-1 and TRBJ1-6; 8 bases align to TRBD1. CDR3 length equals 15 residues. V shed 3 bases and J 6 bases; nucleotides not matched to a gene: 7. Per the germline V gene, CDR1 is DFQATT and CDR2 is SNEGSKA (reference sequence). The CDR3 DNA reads TGCAGTGCTAGTTTACAGGGGGTGGGTAATTCACCCCTCCACTTT. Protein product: CSASLQGVGNSPLHF.

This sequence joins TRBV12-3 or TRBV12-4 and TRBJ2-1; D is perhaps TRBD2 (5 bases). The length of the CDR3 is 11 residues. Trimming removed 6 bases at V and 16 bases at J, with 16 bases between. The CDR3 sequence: CASSFGLLYFF. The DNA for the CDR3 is TGTGCCAGCAGCTTCGGACTCCTCTACTTCTTC.

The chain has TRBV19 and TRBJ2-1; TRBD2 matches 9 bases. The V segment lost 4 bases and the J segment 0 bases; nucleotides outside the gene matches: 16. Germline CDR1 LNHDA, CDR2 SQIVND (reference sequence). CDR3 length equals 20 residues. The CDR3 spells CASSTGVGRGGPLSYNEQFF. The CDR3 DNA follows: TGTGCCAGTAGTACGGGAGTCGGGCGGGGGGGCCCTCTCTCCTACAATGAGCAGTTCTTC.

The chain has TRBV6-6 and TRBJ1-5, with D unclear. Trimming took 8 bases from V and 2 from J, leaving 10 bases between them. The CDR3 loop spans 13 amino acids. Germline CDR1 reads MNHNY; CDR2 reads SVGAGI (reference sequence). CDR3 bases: TGTGCCAGCCTAGGAGCTGGCAATCAGCCCCAGCATTTT. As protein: CASLGAGNQPQHF.

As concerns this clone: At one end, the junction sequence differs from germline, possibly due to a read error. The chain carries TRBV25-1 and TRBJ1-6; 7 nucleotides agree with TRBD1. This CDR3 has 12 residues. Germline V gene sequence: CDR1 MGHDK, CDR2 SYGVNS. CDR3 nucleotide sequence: TGTGCCGGCAGTGAATTCAGGGGGGGCCTCCACTTT. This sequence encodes CAGSEFRGGLHF. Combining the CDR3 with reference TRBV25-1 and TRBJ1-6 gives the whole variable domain EADIYQTPRYLVIGTGKKITLECSQTMGHDKMYWYQQDPGMELHLIHYSYGVNSTEKGDLSSESTVSRIRTEHFPLTLESARPSHTSQYLCAGSEFRGGLHFGNGTRLTVT.

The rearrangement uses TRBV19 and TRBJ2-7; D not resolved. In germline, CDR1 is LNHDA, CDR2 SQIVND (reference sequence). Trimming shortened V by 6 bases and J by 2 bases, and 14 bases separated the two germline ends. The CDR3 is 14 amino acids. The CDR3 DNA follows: TGTGCCAGTAGGGACCCCGGAGAGGCCTACGAGCAGTACTTC. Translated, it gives CASRDPGEAYEQYF.

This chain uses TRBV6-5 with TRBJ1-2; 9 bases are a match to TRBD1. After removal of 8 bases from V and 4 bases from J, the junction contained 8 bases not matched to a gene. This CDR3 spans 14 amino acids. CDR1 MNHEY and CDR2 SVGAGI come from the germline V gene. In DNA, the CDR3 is TGTGCCAGCGGCCGGGACAGGGCCTTCTATGGCTACACCTTC. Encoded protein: CASGRDRAFYGYTF.

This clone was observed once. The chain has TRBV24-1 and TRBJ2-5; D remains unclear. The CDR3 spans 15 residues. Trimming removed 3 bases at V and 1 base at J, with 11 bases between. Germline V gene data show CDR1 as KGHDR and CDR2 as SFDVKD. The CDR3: CATSDGGVGQETQYF. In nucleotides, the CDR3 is TGTGCCACCAGTGATGGTGGAGTCGGCCAAGAGACCCAGTACTTC.

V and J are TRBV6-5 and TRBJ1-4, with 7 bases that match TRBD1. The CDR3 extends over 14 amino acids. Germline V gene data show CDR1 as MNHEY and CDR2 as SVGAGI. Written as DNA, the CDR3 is TGTGCGACGGAAGAATCGGCAGGGGGGGGAAAACTGTTTTTT. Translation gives CATEESAGGGKLFF.

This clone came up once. This chain's CDR3 is CASGPGQAWVSGETQYF. The CDR3 bases are TGCGCCAGCGGACCGGGACAGGCTTGGGTCAGTGGAGAGACCCAGTACTTC. The J gene is TRBJ2-5, the V gene TRBV5-1; 8 bases align to TRBD1. Germline CDR1 SGHRS, CDR2 YFSETQ. V lost 7 bases to trimming and J lost 4 bases; unmatched junction nucleotides: 18. The CDR3 length is 17 residues.

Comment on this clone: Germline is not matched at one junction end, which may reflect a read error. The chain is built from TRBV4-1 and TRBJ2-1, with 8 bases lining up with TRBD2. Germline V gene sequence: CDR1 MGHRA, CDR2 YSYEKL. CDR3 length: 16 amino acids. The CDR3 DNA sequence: TGCGCCAACAGCCAAGCCTCCAGCGGGGGCTACAATGAGCAGTTCTTC. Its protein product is CANSQASSGGYNEQFF.

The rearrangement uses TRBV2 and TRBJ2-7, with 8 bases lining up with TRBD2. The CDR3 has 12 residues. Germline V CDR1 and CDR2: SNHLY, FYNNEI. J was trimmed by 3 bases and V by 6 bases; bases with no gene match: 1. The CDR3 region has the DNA TGTGCCAGCAGGGCGGGAGGCTACGAGCAGTACTTC. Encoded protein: CASRAGGYEQYF.

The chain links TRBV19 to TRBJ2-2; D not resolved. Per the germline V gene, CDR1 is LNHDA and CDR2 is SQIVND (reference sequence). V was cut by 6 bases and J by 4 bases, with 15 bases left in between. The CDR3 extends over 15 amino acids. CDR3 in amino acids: CASSLRRVTTGELFF. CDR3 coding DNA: TGTGCCAGTAGCCTTCGCCGGGTCACCACCGGGGAGCTGTTTTTT.

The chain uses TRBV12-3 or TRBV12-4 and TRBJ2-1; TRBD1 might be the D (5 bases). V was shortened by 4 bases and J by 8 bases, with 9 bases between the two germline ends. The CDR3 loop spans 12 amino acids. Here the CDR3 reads CASSSQGDEQFF. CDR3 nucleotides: TGTGCCAGCAGTTCCCAGGGCGATGAGCAGTTCTTC.

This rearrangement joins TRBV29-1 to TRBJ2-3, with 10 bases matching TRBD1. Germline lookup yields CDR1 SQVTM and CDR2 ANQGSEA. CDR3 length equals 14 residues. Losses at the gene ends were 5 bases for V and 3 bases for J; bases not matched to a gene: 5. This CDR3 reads CSVLDRGPTDTQYF. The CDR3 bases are TGCAGCGTTCTCGACAGGGGGCCGACAGATACGCAGTATTTT.

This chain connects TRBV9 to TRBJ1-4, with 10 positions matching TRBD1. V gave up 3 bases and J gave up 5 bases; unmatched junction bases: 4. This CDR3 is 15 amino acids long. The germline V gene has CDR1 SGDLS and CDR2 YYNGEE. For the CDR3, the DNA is TGTGCCAGCAGCGAGGGGGGACAGGGGAATGAAAAACTGTTTTTT. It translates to CASSEGGQGNEKLFF.

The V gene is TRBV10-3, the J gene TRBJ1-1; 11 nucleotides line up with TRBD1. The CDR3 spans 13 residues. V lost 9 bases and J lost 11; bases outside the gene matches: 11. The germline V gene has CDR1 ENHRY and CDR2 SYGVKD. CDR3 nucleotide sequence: TGTGCCATAGGACAGGGGGCTCTCCACAACGCTTTCTTT. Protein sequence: CAIGQGALHNAFF.

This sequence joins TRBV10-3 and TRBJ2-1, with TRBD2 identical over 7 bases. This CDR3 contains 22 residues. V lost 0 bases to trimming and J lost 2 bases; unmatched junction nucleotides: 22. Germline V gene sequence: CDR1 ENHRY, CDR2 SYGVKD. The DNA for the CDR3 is TGTGCCATCAGTGAGTCGAGTAGGGAGATGAGCGGGGCCCGGGGCACCTACAATGAGCAGTTCTTC. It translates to CAISESSREMSGARGTYNEQFF.

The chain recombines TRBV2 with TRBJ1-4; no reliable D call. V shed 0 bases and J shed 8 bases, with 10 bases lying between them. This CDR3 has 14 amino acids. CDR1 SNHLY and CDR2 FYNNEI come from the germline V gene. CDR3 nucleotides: TGTGCCAGCAGTGAAGCTCAAGTTTACGAAAAACTGTTTTTT. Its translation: CASSEAQVYEKLFF.

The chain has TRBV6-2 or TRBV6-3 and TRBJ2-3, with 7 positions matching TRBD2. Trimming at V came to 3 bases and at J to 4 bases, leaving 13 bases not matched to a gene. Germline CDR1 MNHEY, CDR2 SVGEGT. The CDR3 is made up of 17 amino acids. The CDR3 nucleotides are TGTGCCAGCAGTTATTCTTGGCGAGCGGGAACGCCAGATACGCAGTATTTT. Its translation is CASSYSWRAGTPDTQYF.

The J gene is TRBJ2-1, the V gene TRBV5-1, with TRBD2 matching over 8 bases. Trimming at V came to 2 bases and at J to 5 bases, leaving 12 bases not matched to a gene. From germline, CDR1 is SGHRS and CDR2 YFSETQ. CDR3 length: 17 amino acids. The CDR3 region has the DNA TGCGCCAGCAGCTTAAACCCACCAGCGGGGGCCCACAATGAGCAGTTCTTC. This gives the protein CASSLNPPAGAHNEQFF.

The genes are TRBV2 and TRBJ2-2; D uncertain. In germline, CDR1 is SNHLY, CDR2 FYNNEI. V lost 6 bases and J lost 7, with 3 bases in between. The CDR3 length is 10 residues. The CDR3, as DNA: TGTGCCAGCAGGGACGGGGAGCTGTTTTTT. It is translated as CASRDGELFF.

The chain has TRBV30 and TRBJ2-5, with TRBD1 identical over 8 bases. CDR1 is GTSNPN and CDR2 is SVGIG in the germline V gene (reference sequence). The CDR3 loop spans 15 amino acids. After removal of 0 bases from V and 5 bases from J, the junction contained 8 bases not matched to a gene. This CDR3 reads CAWSVRAGGGETQYF. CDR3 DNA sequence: TGTGCCTGGAGTGTAAGGGCAGGGGGCGGGGAGACCCAGTACTTC.

CDR3 nucleotides: TGTGCCAGCAGCTTAGCGCCTAGCGGGCCCTACGAGCAGTACTTC. Protein: CASSLAPSGPYEQYF. This chain links TRBV7-9 with TRBJ2-7; TRBD2 matches 8 bases. The CDR3 has 15 residues. Trimming at V came to 0 bases and at J to 2 bases, leaving 3 bases not matched to a gene. CDR1 and CDR2 (germline): SEHNR, FQNEAQ (reference sequence).

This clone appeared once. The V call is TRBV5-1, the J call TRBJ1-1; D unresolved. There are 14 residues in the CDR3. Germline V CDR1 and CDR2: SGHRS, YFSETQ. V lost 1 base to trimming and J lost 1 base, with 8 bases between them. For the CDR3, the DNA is TGCGCCAGCAGCTTGTTACCAGGGAACACTGAAGCTTTCTTT. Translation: CASSLLPGNTEAFF.

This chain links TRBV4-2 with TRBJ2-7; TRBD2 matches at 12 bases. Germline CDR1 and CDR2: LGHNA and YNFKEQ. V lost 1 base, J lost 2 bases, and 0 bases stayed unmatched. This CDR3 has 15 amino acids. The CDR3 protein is CASSQGLAGAYEQYF. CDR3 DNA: TGTGCCAGCAGCCAAGGACTAGCGGGAGCCTACGAGCAGTACTTC.

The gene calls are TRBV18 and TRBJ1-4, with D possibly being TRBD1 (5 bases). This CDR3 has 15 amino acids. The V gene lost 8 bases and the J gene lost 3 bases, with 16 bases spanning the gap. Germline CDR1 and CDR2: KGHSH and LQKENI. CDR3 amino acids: CASQWSGPSNEKLFF. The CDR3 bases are TGTGCCAGCCAATGGTCAGGGCCATCTAATGAAAAACTGTTTTTT.

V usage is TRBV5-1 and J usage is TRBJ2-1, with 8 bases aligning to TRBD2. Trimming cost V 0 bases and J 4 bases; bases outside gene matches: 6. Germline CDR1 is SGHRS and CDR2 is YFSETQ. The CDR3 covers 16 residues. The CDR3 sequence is CASSLVGGAGYNEQFF. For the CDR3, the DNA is TGCGCCAGCAGCTTGGTCGGGGGGGCCGGATACAATGAGCAGTTCTTC.

The CDR3 nucleotides are TGCGCCAGCAGCCCTCCTCCGGGACTAGGAGGCACCGGGGAGCTGTTTTTT. This encodes CASSPPPGLGGTGELFF. The chain uses TRBV4-1 and TRBJ2-2; 8 bases fit TRBD2. The CDR3 length is 17 residues. V shed 4 bases, J shed 4 bases, and the junction held 11 bases outside the gene matches. CDR1 is MGHRA and CDR2 is YSYEKL in the germline V gene.

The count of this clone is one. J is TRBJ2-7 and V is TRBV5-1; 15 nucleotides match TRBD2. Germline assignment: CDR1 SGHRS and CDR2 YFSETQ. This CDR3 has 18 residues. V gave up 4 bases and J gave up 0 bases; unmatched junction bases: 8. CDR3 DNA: TGCGCCAGCAGCCCCGACGGACTAGCGGGAGGGAGCTCCTACGAGCAGTACTTC. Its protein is CASSPDGLAGGSSYEQYF.